This T cell receptor beta chain was profiled in a study of blood T cell repertoires in COVID-19. Sequencing used immunoSEQ multiplex PCR; TCRdb keeps in-frame clones, though not all of them. The sample holds about 170,000 clones; about four fifths are singletons and the top ten take 2.6%. The germline gives CDR1 MDHEN, CDR2 SYDVKM. The CDR3 spans 15 residues. The germline V and J ends were trimmed by 3 bases and 4 bases, with 13 bases remaining between them. The receptor was derived from a human donor with acute or convalescent COVID-19. The donor label of this sample is uncertain. Input material: peripheral blood. V and J are TRBV28 and TRBJ1-5; D gene uncertain. The CDR3 bases are TGTGCCAGCAGTTTTGGGGAGAAGGGTAATCAGCCCCAGCATTTT. It translates to CASSFGEKGNQPQHF.